These 17 T cell receptor beta chains came from one sample sequenced in a study of blood T cell repertoires in COVID-19. Data came from immunoSEQ multiplex PCR; TCRdb stores just in-frame clones and leaves some out. This sample has 200,000 to 300,000 clones, with around 84% found just once. Sequenced sample: peripheral blood. These receptors were collected from an older woman with COVID-19, enrolled during active disease.

The V and J genes are TRBV9 and TRBJ1-2, with D possibly matching TRBD1 (5 bases). Germline V gene lookup returns CDR1 SGDLS and CDR2 YYNGEE. Trimming took 3 bases from V and 4 from J, leaving 13 bases between them. The CDR3 is made up of 14 amino acids. The CDR3 bases are TGTGCCAGCAGCGCCGTTGGGGGGACCTATGGCTACACCTTC. Translation: CASSAVGGTYGYTF.

V gene TRBV29-1 combines with J gene TRBJ2-3; a weak D match, TRBD2 (6 bases). Trimming took off 3 bases at V and 4 bases at J, with 14 bases between the two ends. This CDR3 region has 14 residues. Germline V gene lookup returns CDR1 SQVTM and CDR2 ANQGSEA. CDR3 amino acids: CSVEVFGSPDTQYF. Written as DNA, the CDR3 is TGCAGCGTTGAGGTTTTCGGGAGCCCAGATACGCAGTATTTT.

This chain connects TRBV12-3 or TRBV12-4 to TRBJ2-7; no reliable D call. Trimming took off 4 bases at V and 5 bases at J, with 6 bases between the two ends. This CDR3 comprises 11 residues. The CDR3 loop reads CASSYIDEQYF. The CDR3 DNA sequence: TGTGCCAGCAGTTACATTGACGAGCAGTACTTC.

The V call is TRBV27, the J call TRBJ2-3; D possibly corresponds to TRBD2 (5 bases). The CDR3 is 13 amino acids. Trimming took 6 bases from V and 6 from J, leaving 13 bases between them. In germline, CDR1 is MNHEY, CDR2 SMNVEV (reference sequence). The CDR3 is CASRKLVSDTQYF. The CDR3 region has the DNA TGTGCCAGCAGAAAACTAGTTTCGGATACGCAGTATTTT.

The chain couples TRBV28 to TRBJ2-5; D not certain. Germline V gene sequence: CDR1 MDHEN, CDR2 SYDVKM. V was cut by 7 bases and J by 0 bases, with 12 bases left in between. The CDR3 spans 14 residues. CDR3 loop: CASTPTGYQETQYF. CDR3 bases: TGTGCCAGCACACCCACCGGGTACCAAGAGACCCAGTACTTC.

A word on this clone: Other DNA sequences from this sample encode an identical CDR3 as well. This rearrangement joins TRBV19 to TRBJ1-1; tentative D call: TRBD1 (5 bases). The ends were cut back, 5 bases at V and 4 bases at J, with 11 bases in the middle. This CDR3 has 13 amino acids. Germline-derived CDR1 and CDR2 are LNHDA and SQIVND (reference sequence). CDR3 in amino acids: CASSQGRGTEAFF. CDR3 DNA sequence: TGTGCCAGTAGTCAGGGTAGGGGCACTGAAGCTTTCTTT.

The J gene is TRBJ1-6, the V gene TRBV10-3; 9 bases match TRBD1. Trimming removed 4 bases from V and 8 bases from J; junction bases left unmatched: 12. The CDR3 runs 17 residues. Germline CDR1 and CDR2: ENHRY and SYGVKD. The chain's CDR3 is CAISGSRHGTGYSPLHF. The CDR3 DNA follows: TGTGCCATCAGTGGATCAAGGCACGGGACAGGGTATTCACCCCTCCACTTT.

Only one count was recorded for this clone. The chain employs TRBV15 and TRBJ1-6, with D uncertain. This CDR3 contains 15 residues. V lost 0 bases and J 5 bases, leaving 8 bases between the germline ends. Germline assignment: CDR1 LNHNV and CDR2 YYDKDF (reference sequence). CDR3 loop: CATSRDRDNNSPLHF. CDR3 sequence (DNA): TGTGCCACCAGCAGAGATCGTGACAATAATTCACCCCTCCACTTT.

This clone was found a few times. V and J are TRBV12-3 or TRBV12-4 and TRBJ2-5, with D perhaps TRBD2 (6 bases). Trimming shortened V by 3 bases and J by 5 bases, and 10 bases separated the two germline ends. The CDR3 length is 13 residues. The DNA for the CDR3 is TGTGCCAGCAGTTTTAGGAGGGGTGAGACCCAGTACTTC. It is translated as CASSFRRGETQYF.

The chain joins TRBV10-3 to TRBJ2-7, with TRBD1 as a possible D gene (5 bases). Trimming removed 10 bases from V and 2 bases from J, with 12 bases in between. The CDR3 length is 12 residues. The germline V gene has CDR1 ENHRY and CDR2 SYGVKD. CDR3 DNA sequence: TGTGCCACCCTGGACAAGCCCTACGAGCAGTACTTC. Its translation is CATLDKPYEQYF.

CDR3 DNA sequence: TGCGCCAGCAGCCAAGATAGATCCTCGAGGGGGGCTTTCTTT. Translating it yields CASSQDRSSRGAFF. The chain links TRBV4-3 to TRBJ1-1, with D maybe TRBD1 (6 bases). The CDR3 extends over 14 amino acids. Germline lookup yields CDR1 LGHNA and CDR2 YSLEER. Trimming took 0 bases from V and 11 from J, leaving 16 bases between them.

The chain links TRBV7-8 to TRBJ1-2; tentatively, D is TRBD1 (5 bases). Germline CDR1 and CDR2: SGHVS and FQNEAQ. V gave up 5 bases and J gave up 3 bases, with 22 bases separating them. This CDR3 has 17 amino acids. CDR3 nucleotide sequence: TGTGCCAGCAGCCCCGGTAGCGGGGCAGGCTTCGACTATGGCTACACCTTC. Translated, it gives CASSPGSGAGFDYGYTF. The full variable domain, in which reference TRBV7-8 and TRBJ1-2 provide the parts outside the CDR3, is GAGVSQSPRYKVAKRGQDVALRCDPISGHVSLFWYQQALGQGPEFLTYFQNEAQLDKSGLPSDRFFAERPEGSVSTLKIQRTQQEDSAVYLCASSPGSGAGFDYGYTFGSGTRLTVV.

The rearrangement uses TRBV5-1 and TRBJ2-1; 8 nucleotides agree with TRBD1. The CDR3 contains 14 residues. The V gene's germline CDR1 is SGHRS and CDR2 YFSETQ. V shed 3 bases, J shed 5 bases, and the junction held 4 bases outside the gene matches. The chain's CDR3 is CASSYRTGNNEQFF. The CDR3 region has the DNA TGCGCCAGCAGCTACCGGACAGGGAACAATGAGCAGTTCTTC.

The rearrangement uses TRBV10-2 and TRBJ2-3, with TRBD2 matching 9 bases. CDR1 and CDR2 from the germline V gene are WSHSY and SAAADI. The CDR3 length is 13 residues. With 6 bases clipped from V and 6 bases from J, the junction kept 4 bases outside the gene matches. The DNA of the CDR3 is TGCGCCAGCAGGGCGGGAGGGGGTGATACGCAGTATTTT. Protein sequence: CASRAGGGDTQYF.

Written as DNA, the CDR3 is TGTGCCAGCAGTTCCGGGACAGGGGGCACAGATACGCAGTATTTT. The encoded protein is CASSSGTGGTDTQYF. The chain has TRBV6-2 or TRBV6-3 and TRBJ2-3, with 10 bases fitting TRBD1. The CDR3 spans 15 residues. In germline, CDR1 is MNHEY, CDR2 SVGEGT. V shed 4 bases and J 1 base; nucleotides not matched to a gene: 2.

The J gene is TRBJ2-3, the V gene TRBV5-1; 7 bases are a match to TRBD2. With 1 base clipped from V and 2 bases from J, the junction kept 4 bases outside the gene matches. This CDR3 comprises 15 residues. In germline, CDR1 is SGHRS, CDR2 YFSETQ. CDR3 sequence: CASSLSSGTTDTQYF. The DNA of the CDR3 is TGCGCCAGCAGCTTGTCCAGCGGGACCACAGATACGCAGTATTTT.

This clone was observed once. The DNA for the CDR3 is TGTGCCAGTAGTCCCCGGACAGGGGGCCTCAATCAGCCCCAGCATTTT. Its protein is CASSPRTGGLNQPQHF. This rearrangement joins TRBV19 to TRBJ1-5; TRBD1 matches at 11 bases. Germline lookup yields CDR1 LNHDA and CDR2 SQIVND (reference sequence). This CDR3 has 16 amino acids. Unmatched junction bases numbered 6, after V lost 5 bases and J lost 3 bases.